The 24 T cell receptor beta chains below all came from one sample that was sequenced in a study of T-cell memory formation after mild COVID-19. MiXCR, run by TCRdb on the 5' RACE reads, gives a single entry per CDR3 protein. The table lists about 430,000 distinct CDR3 sequences, 20% to 25% of them singletons. Sequencing was done on a sample of PBMCs or a T cell subset sorted from them (not recorded which). The receptors stem from an adult woman who had mild COVID-19 (a few samples of this study predate the infection). Cell type and time point are not known.

The chain employs TRBV29-1 and TRBJ2-7; TRBD1 matches at 10 bases. There are 15 residues in the CDR3. The V segment lost 5 bases and the J segment 5 bases; nucleotides outside the gene matches: 12. Germline V gene sequence: CDR1 SQVTM, CDR2 ANQGSEA. CDR3 DNA: TGCAGCGTTAACCTCCGGGACAGGGGATCGGACGAGCAGTACTTC. This sequence encodes CSVNLRDRGSDEQYF.

This chain links TRBV12-3 or TRBV12-4 with TRBJ2-7; D gene ambiguous. The CDR3 is 14 amino acids. V shed 6 bases and J shed 2 bases, with 14 bases lying between them. CDR3 protein: CASRYSWLTYEQYF. The DNA of the CDR3 is TGTGCCAGCAGATATTCATGGTTAACCTACGAGCAGTACTTC.

This chain uses TRBV10-3 with TRBJ2-7; 9 positions match TRBD1. Losses at the gene ends were 6 bases for V and 2 bases for J; bases not matched to a gene: 14. From germline, CDR1 is ENHRY and CDR2 SYGVKD. This CDR3 comprises 17 residues. CDR3 residues: CAIRGELGQGRAYEQYF. In DNA form, the CDR3 reads TGTGCCATCAGGGGGGAGTTGGGACAGGGTAGGGCCTACGAGCAGTACTTC.

The rearrangement joins TRBV6-5 to TRBJ1-3, with D possibly matching TRBD1 (5 bases). Trimming pared 2 bases from V and 2 bases from J, leaving 10 bases between. Germline loops: CDR1 MNHEY, CDR2 SVGAGI. The CDR3 has 15 amino acids. The DNA for the CDR3 is TGTGCCAGCAGTTACAGCGGGGGAACTGGAAACACCATATATTTT. Translation gives CASSYSGGTGNTIYF.

A few counts support this clonotype. V is TRBV24-1 and J is TRBJ2-2; no clear D gene. This CDR3 has 15 amino acids. Germline CDR1 and CDR2: KGHDR and SFDVKD. With 1 base removed from V and 4 bases from J, the gap between germline ends came to 9 bases. CDR3 nucleotides: TGTGCCACCAGTGATTTATCGCAAACCACCGGGGAGCTGTTTTTT. The encoded protein is CATSDLSQTTGELFF.

This clonotype was observed a handful of times. The rearrangement joins TRBV6-4 to TRBJ2-1; possible D gene TRBD2, 6 bases. The CDR3 length is 15 residues. Germline-derived CDR1 and CDR2 are MRHNA and SNTAGT. V was trimmed by 0 bases and J by 1 base, leaving 7 bases between them. The CDR3 region is CASSDSEGSYNEQFF. Here the CDR3 DNA reads TGTGCCAGCAGTGACTCGGAGGGTTCCTACAATGAGCAGTTCTTC.

As for this clonotype: Being one base from a much bigger clone, this may be a read error. V and J are TRBV6-6 and TRBJ1-4; 8 nucleotides agree with TRBD1. Trimming cost V 7 bases and J 5 bases; bases outside gene matches: 6. Germline values: CDR1 MNHNY, CDR2 SVGAGI (reference sequence). The CDR3 loop spans 14 amino acids. The CDR3 here is CASTPGGLNEKLFF. The CDR3 DNA reads TGTGCCAGCACCCCAGGGGGCCTAAATGAAAAACTGTTTTTT.

The chain employs TRBV28 and TRBJ1-6; D is uncertain. The ends were cut back, 10 bases at V and 8 bases at J, with 15 bases in the middle. This CDR3 region has 13 residues. Germline-derived CDR1 and CDR2 are MDHEN and SYDVKM. This chain's CDR3 is CATQPTADSPLHF. The CDR3 nucleotides read TGTGCCACCCAACCAACCGCGGATTCACCCCTCCACTTT. Full variable domain (rest looked up from reference TRBV28 and TRBJ1-6): DVKVTQSSRYLVKRTGEKVFLECVQDMDHENMFWYRQDPGLGLRLIYFSYDVKMKEKGDIPEGYSVSREKKERFSLILESASTNQTSMYLCATQPTADSPLHFGNGTRLTVT.

The rearrangement joins TRBV3-1 to TRBJ2-3; TRBD2 is a possible D gene (6 bases). Germline V lookup: CDR1 LGHDT, CDR2 YNNKEL (reference sequence). V lost 4 bases and J lost 3, with 14 bases in between. This CDR3 contains 15 residues. The CDR3 bases are TGTGCCAGCAGCCGCAACTGGGCGGGAACAGATACGCAGTATTTT. Protein: CASSRNWAGTDTQYF.

This clonotype appeared a few times. CDR3 bases: TGTGCCAGCAGTTTAGAGGCCCTAGCGGGACTCCAAGAGACCCAGTACTTC. This gives the protein CASSLEALAGLQETQYF. The chain has TRBV12-3 or TRBV12-4 and TRBJ2-5; 9 bases line up with TRBD2. V lost 1 base and J lost 1; bases outside the gene matches: 7. This CDR3 comprises 17 residues.

The chain combines TRBV7-2 with TRBJ2-3; no definite D call. The germline V gene encodes CDR1 SGHTA and CDR2 FQGNSA. V lost 1 base to trimming and J lost 0 bases, with 14 bases between them. The CDR3 has 17 residues. CDR3 sequence reads: CASSLDAWTYSTDTQYF. The CDR3 DNA is TGTGCCAGCAGCTTAGATGCTTGGACCTATAGCACAGATACGCAGTATTTT. The entire variable domain, with the rest obtained from reference TRBV7-2 and TRBJ2-3, is as follows: GAGVSQSPSNKVTEKGKDVELRCDPISGHTALYWYRQSLGQGLEFLIYFQGNSAPDKSGLPSDRFSAERTGGSVSTLTIQRTQQEDSAVYLCASSLDAWTYSTDTQYFGPGTRLTVL.

In this sample, this clonotype turned up a few times. V usage is TRBV24-1 and J usage is TRBJ2-2; 9 nucleotides match TRBD1. This CDR3 comprises 16 residues. The germline V gene encodes CDR1 KGHDR and CDR2 SFDVKD. Trimming at V came to 4 bases and at J to 7 bases, leaving 9 bases not matched to a gene. The CDR3, as DNA: TGTGCCACCAGTGACACCGGGACAGGGTTTGGCGGGGAGCTGTTTTTT. Translation: CATSDTGTGFGGELFF.

The J gene is TRBJ2-2, the V gene TRBV10-3, with a tentative D call TRBD1 (5 bases). This CDR3 contains 15 residues. Trimming pared 2 bases from V and 0 bases from J, leaving 7 bases between. Germline V gene lookup returns CDR1 ENHRY and CDR2 SYGVKD. The CDR3 reads CAISEGHPNTGELFF. CDR3 DNA sequence: TGTGCCATCAGTGAGGGACACCCGAACACCGGGGAGCTGTTTTTT.

Here the CDR3 DNA reads TGTGCCACCAGTGGAGGGACACAAAATCAGCCCCAGCATTTT. Translating it yields CATSGGTQNQPQHF. The chain is built from TRBV24-1 and TRBJ1-5; maybe TRBD1 (6 bases). Germline CDR1 is KGHDR and CDR2 is SFDVKD. The CDR3 runs 14 residues. V gave up 5 bases and J gave up 4 bases, with 11 bases separating them.

This clonotype turned up a few times. The V and J genes are TRBV9 and TRBJ2-3; 14 bases match TRBD2. Germline CDR1 reads SGDLS; CDR2 reads YYNGEE. The CDR3 is 16 residues long. After removal of 2 bases from V and 4 bases from J, the junction contained 3 bases not matched to a gene. Here the CDR3 DNA reads TGTGCCAGCAGCGTGATGACTAGCGGGAGGGCAGATACGCAGTATTTT. It codes for CASSVMTSGRADTQYF.

The V gene is TRBV3-1, the J gene TRBJ2-3, with 9 bases that match TRBD2. Per the germline V gene, CDR1 is LGHDT and CDR2 is YNNKEL (reference sequence). V lost 6 bases, J lost 3 bases, and 7 bases stayed unmatched. There are 15 residues in the CDR3. CDR3 loop: CASRPGSGGTDTQYF. The CDR3 DNA reads as TGTGCCAGCAGGCCAGGGAGCGGGGGGACAGATACGCAGTATTTT.

V usage is TRBV4-2 and J usage is TRBJ2-1; possible D gene TRBD2, 5 bases. The CDR3 covers 16 residues. Trimming left V 3 bases short and J 5 bases short, with 17 bases between. The germline V gene encodes CDR1 LGHNA and CDR2 YNFKEQ. CDR3 region: CASSQSIAGRNNEQFF. DNA for the CDR3: TGTGCCAGCAGCCAGTCAATCGCGGGTAGAAACAATGAGCAGTTCTTC.

The chain has TRBV12-3 or TRBV12-4 and TRBJ2-1, with 7 bases lining up with TRBD1. After removal of 5 bases from V and 0 bases from J, the junction contained 4 bases not matched to a gene. The length of the CDR3 is 15 residues. The CDR3 spells CASSVQGSSYNEQFF. The CDR3 DNA follows: TGTGCCAGCAGTGTACAGGGGAGCTCCTACAATGAGCAGTTCTTC.

The chain joins TRBV20-1 to TRBJ1-5, with 8 bases lining up with TRBD1. Unmatched junction bases numbered 12, after V lost 6 bases and J lost 2 bases. The germline gives CDR1 DFQATT, CDR2 SNEGSKA (reference sequence). This CDR3 contains 16 residues. The CDR3 loop is CSARGTGETRNQPQHF. Here the CDR3 DNA reads TGCAGTGCCCGGGGGACAGGAGAGACCCGCAATCAGCCCCAGCATTTT.

J is TRBJ2-7 and V is TRBV29-1; D unclear. The germline V and J ends were trimmed by 5 bases and 5 bases, with 16 bases remaining between them. This CDR3 is built from 13 residues. Germline V CDR1 and CDR2: SQVTM, ANQGSEA. CDR3: CSVRLRTVHEQYF. The CDR3 bases are TGCAGCGTTCGTCTCAGAACAGTCCACGAGCAGTACTTC.

The chain uses TRBV20-1 and TRBJ1-4, with 9 bases that match TRBD1. The ends lost 5 bases at V and 5 bases at J; junction bases unmatched: 6. Germline lookup yields CDR1 DFQATT and CDR2 SNEGSKA (reference sequence). This CDR3 has 14 amino acids. The CDR3 nucleotides are TGCAGTGCTCCGGGACAGGGAGGCAATGAAAAACTGTTTTTT. Protein: CSAPGQGGNEKLFF.

This clonotype was observed a handful of times. DNA for the CDR3: TGTGCCAGCAGCCAGAGCGGGAGTGGGCAAGAGACCCAGTACTTC. The encoded protein is CASSQSGSGQETQYF. The gene calls are TRBV7-9 and TRBJ2-5; 8 bases line up with TRBD2. The ends lost 5 bases at V and 2 bases at J; junction bases unmatched: 7. This CDR3 region has 15 residues. The V gene's germline CDR1 is SEHNR and CDR2 FQNEAQ (reference sequence).

This clonotype was counted a few times. The chain recombines TRBV9 with TRBJ2-3; 12 bases map to TRBD2. The CDR3 is 16 residues long. Trimming took 4 bases from V and 4 from J; bases not matched to a gene: 7. Germline lookup yields CDR1 SGDLS and CDR2 YYNGEE. In DNA form, the CDR3 reads TGTGCCAGCAGCACCCTAGCGGGGGGGCCGGCAGATACGCAGTATTTT. It is translated as CASSTLAGGPADTQYF.

This clonotype has a handful of counts. The chain couples TRBV6-1 to TRBJ2-3, with 11 bases identical to TRBD1. The CDR3 length is 15 residues. The trim removed 1 base at V and 4 bases at J, leaving 1 base unmatched. Germline V lookup: CDR1 MNHNS, CDR2 SASEGT. Written as DNA, the CDR3 is TGTGCCAGCAGTGAAGGGACAGGGGGCCCAGATACGCAGTATTTT. This translates into CASSEGTGGPDTQYF.